This T cell receptor beta chain was recorded in a study of cytomegalovirus exposure and HLA in healthy donors. PCR used 60 Vbeta primers and 13 Jbeta primers. Using immunoSEQ multiplex PCR, the repertoire was profiled, and TCRdb retains in-frame clones only, with some absent. Of 130,000 to 150,000 clones in the sample, 78% are singletons; the top ten hold 2.5% to 3%. CDR3 length equals 12 residues. Germline V gene sequence: CDR1 GTSNPN, CDR2 SVGIG (reference sequence). Trimming left V 4 bases short and J 1 base short, with 8 bases between. The sample taken for sequencing was PBMCs. The receptor was isolated from a female donor in good health and CMV-seronegative. This chain joins TRBV30 and TRBJ2-7; D might be TRBD2 (6 bases). CDR3 sequence: CAWKAGSYEQYF. CDR3 sequence (DNA): TGTGCCTGGAAGGCGGGATCCTACGAGCAGTACTTC.